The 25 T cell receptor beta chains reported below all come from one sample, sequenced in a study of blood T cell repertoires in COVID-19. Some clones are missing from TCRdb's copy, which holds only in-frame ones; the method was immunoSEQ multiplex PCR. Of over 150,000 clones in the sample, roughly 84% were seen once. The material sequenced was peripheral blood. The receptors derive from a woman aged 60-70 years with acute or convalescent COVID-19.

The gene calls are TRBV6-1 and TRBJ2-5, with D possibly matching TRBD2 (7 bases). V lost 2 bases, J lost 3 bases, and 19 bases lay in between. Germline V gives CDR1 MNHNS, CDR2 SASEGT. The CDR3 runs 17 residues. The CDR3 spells CASSEWGGGRLKETQYF. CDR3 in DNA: TGTGCCAGCAGTGAATGGGGAGGGGGGCGTCTTAAAGAGACCCAGTACTTC.

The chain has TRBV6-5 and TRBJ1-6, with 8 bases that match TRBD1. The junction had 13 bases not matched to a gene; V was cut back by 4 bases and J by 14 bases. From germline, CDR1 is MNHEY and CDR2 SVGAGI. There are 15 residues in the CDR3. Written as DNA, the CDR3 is TGTGCCAGCAGTTTTGGCCTACAGGGGGGGTTGGCCCTCCACTTT. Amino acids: CASSFGLQGGLALHF.

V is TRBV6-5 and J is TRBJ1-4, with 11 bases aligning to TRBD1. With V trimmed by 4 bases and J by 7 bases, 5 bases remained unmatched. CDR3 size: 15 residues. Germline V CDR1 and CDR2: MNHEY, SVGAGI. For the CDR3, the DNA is TGTGCCAGCAGTTCAACCGGGACAGGGGGTGAAAAACTGTTTTTT. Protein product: CASSSTGTGGEKLFF.

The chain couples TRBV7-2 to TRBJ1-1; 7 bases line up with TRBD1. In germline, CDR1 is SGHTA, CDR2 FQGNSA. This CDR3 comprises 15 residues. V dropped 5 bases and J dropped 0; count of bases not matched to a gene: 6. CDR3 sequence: CASSPRTGLNTEAFF. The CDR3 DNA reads TGTGCCAGCAGCCCCCGGACAGGACTGAACACTGAAGCTTTCTTT.

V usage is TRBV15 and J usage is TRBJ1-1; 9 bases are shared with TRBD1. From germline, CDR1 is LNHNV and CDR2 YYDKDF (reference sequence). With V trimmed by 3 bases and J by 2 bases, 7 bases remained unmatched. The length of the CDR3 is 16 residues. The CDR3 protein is CATSSEDRGLNTEAFF. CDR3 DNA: TGTGCCACCAGCAGCGAAGACAGGGGGTTAAACACTGAAGCTTTCTTT.

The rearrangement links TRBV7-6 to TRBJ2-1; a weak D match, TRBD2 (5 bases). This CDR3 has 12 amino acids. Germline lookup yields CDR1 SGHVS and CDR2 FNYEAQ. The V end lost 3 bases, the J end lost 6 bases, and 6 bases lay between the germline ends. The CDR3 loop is CASSFSGNEQFF. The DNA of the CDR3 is TGTGCCAGCAGCTTCAGCGGCAATGAGCAGTTCTTC. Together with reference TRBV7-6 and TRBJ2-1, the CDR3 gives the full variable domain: GAGVSQSPRYKVTKRGQDVALRCDPISGHVSLYWYRQALGQGPEFLTYFNYEAQQDKSGLPNDRFSAERPEGSISTLTIQRTEQRDSAMYRCASSFSGNEQFFGPGTRLTVL.

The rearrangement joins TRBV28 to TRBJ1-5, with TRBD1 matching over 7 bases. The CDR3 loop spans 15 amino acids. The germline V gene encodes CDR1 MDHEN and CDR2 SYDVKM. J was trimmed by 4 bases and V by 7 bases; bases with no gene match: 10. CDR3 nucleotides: TGTGCCAGCAAAACTTCCGGGACAGATAATCAGCCCCAGCATTTT. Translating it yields CASKTSGTDNQPQHF.

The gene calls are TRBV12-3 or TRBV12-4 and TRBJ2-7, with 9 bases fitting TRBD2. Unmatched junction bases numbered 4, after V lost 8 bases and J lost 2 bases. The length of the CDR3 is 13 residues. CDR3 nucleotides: TGTGCCAGCGGACTAGCGCCTACCTACGAGCAGTACTTC. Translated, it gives CASGLAPTYEQYF.

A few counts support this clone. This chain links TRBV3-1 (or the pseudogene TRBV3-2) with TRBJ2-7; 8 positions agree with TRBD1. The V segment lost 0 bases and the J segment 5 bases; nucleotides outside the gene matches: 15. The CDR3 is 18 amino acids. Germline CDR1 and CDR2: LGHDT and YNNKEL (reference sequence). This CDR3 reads CASSQDFKGRQGAHEQYF. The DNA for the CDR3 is TGTGCCAGCAGCCAAGACTTCAAGGGTCGCCAGGGGGCACACGAGCAGTACTTC.

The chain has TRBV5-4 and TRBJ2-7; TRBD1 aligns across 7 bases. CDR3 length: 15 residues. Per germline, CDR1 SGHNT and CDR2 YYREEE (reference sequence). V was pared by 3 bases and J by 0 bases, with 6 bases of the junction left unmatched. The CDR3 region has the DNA TGTGCCAGCAGCTCCCCCGGGACAGTCTCCTACGAGCAGTACTTC. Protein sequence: CASSSPGTVSYEQYF.

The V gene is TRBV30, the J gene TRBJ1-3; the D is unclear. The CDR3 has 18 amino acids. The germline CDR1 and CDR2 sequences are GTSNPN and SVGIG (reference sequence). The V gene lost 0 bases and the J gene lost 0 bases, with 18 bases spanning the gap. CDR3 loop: CAWSVGQIPQSSGNTIYF. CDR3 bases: TGTGCCTGGAGTGTAGGTCAGATTCCACAGTCCTCTGGAAACACCATATATTTT.

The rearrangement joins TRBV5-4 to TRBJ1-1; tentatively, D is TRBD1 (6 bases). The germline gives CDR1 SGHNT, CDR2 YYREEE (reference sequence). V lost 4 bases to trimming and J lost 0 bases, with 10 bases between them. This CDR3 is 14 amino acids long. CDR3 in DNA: TGTGCCAGCAGCGTGGGACAAATGAACACTGAAGCTTTCTTT. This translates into CASSVGQMNTEAFF. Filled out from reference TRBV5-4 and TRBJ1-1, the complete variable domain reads ETGVTQSPTHLIKTRGQQVTLRCSSQSGHNTVSWYQQALGQGPQFIFQYYREEENGRGNFPPRFSGLQFPNYSSELNVNALELDDSALYLCASSVGQMNTEAFFGQGTRLTVV.

CDR3 nucleotides: TGCGCCAGCAGCCCCCAAATCGTTACAGGGGACCTCCCCTACGAGCAGTACTTC. Translation gives CASSPQIVTGDLPYEQYF. J is TRBJ2-7 and V is TRBV5-1, with 7 bases matching TRBD1. The CDR3 loop spans 18 amino acids. V shed 4 bases, J shed 2 bases, and the junction held 18 bases outside the gene matches. Germline V gene lookup returns CDR1 SGHRS and CDR2 YFSETQ.

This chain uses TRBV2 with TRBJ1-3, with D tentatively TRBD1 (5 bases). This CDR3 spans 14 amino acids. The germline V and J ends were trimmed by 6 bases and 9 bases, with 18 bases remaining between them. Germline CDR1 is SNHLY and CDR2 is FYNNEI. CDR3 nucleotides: TGTGCCAGCAGGGGGCCAGGGCCTTTAGGCACCATATATTTT. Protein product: CASRGPGPLGTIYF.

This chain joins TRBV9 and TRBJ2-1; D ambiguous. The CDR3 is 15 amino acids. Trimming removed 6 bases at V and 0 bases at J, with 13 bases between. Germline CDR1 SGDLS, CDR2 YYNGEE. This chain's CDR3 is CASTSGPSSYNEQFF. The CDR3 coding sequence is TGTGCCAGCACGTCCGGTCCGAGCTCCTACAATGAGCAGTTCTTC. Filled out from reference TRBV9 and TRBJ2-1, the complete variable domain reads DSGVTQTPKHLITATGQRVTLRCSPRSGDLSVYWYQQSLDQGLQFLIQYYNGEERAKGNILERFSAQQFPDLHSELNLSSLELGDSALYFCASTSGPSSYNEQFFGPGTRLTVL.

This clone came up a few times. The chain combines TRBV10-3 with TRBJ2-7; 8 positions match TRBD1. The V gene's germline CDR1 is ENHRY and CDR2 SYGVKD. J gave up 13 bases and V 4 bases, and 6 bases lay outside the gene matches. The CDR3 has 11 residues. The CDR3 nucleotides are TGTGCCATCAGTGCCCGGGACAGGATCTACTTC. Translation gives CAISARDRIYF.

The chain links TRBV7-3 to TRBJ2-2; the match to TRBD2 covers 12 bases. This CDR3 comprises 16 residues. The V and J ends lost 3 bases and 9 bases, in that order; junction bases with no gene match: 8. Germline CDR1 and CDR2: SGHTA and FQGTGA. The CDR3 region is CASSLTSGGGFRELFF. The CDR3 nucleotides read TGTGCCAGCAGCTTGACTAGCGGGGGCGGCTTCCGGGAGCTGTTTTTT.

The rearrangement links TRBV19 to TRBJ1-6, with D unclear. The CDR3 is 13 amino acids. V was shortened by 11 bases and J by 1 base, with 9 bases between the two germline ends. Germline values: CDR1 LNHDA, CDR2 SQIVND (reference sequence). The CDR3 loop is CACGRSYNSPLHF. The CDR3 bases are TGTGCCTGCGGGAGGTCCTATAATTCACCCCTCCACTTT.

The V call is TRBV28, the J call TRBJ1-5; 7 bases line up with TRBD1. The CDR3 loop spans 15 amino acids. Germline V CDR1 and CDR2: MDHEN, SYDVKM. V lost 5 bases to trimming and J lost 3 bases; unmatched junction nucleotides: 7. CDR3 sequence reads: CASSPTDRANQPQHF. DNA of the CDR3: TGTGCCAGCAGTCCCACCGACAGGGCCAATCAGCCCCAGCATTTT.

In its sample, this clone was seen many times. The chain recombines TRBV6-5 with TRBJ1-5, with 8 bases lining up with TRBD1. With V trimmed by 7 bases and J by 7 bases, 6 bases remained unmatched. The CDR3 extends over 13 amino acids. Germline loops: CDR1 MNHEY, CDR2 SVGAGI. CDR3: CASMDREGQPQHF. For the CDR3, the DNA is TGTGCCAGCATGGACAGGGAAGGGCAGCCCCAGCATTTT.

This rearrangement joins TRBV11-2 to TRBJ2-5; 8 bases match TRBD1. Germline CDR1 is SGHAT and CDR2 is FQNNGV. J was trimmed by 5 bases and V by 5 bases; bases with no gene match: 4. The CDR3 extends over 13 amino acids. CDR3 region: CASSVTGAETQYF. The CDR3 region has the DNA TGTGCCAGCAGCGTGACAGGGGCCGAGACCCAGTACTTC.

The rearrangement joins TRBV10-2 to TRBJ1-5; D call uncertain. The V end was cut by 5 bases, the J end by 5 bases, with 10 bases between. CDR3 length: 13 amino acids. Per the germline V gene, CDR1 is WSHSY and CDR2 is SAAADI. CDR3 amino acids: CASSSSVYQPQHF. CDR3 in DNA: TGCGCCAGCAGTTCTTCTGTTTATCAGCCCCAGCATTTT.

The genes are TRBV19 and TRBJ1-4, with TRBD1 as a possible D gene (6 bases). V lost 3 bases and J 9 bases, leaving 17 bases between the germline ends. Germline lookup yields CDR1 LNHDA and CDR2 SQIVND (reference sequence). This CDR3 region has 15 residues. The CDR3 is CASSIYGGGQQKLFF. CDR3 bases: TGTGCCAGTAGTATCTACGGGGGGGGCCAGCAAAAACTGTTTTTT.

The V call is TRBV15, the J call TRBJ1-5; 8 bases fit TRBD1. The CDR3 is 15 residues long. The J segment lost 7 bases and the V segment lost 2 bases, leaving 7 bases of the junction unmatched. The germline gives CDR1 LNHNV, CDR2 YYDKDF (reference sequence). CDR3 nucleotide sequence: TGTGCCACCAGCAGAAGGACAGGGATGAACCAGCCCCAGCATTTT. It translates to CATSRRTGMNQPQHF.

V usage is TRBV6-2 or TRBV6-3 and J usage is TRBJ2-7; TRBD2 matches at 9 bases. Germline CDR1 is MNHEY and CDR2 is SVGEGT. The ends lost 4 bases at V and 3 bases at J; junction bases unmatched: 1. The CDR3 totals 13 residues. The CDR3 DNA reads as TGTGCCAGCAGTTTAGCGGGGGTCTACGAGCAGTACTTC. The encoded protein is CASSLAGVYEQYF.